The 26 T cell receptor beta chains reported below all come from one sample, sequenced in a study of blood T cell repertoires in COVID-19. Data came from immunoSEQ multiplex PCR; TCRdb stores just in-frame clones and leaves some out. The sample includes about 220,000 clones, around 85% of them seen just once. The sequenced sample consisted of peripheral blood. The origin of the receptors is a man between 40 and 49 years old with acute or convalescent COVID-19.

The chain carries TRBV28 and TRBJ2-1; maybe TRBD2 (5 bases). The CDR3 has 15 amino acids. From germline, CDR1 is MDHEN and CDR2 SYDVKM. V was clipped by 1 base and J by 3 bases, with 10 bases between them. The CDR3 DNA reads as TGTGCCAGCAGTTTATCGGGATCCCTCTACAATGAGCAGTTCTTC. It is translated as CASSLSGSLYNEQFF.

The DNA for the CDR3 is TGCGCCAGCAGCTTGTCAGGGGGCTCCTACGAGCAGTACTTC. Translating gives CASSLSGGSYEQYF. The rearrangement links TRBV5-1 to TRBJ2-7, with 7 nucleotides matching TRBD1. The CDR3 runs to 14 residues. Germline CDR1 and CDR2: SGHRS and YFSETQ. The V gene end was trimmed by 1 base and the J gene end by 0 bases; junction bases not matched to a gene: 1.

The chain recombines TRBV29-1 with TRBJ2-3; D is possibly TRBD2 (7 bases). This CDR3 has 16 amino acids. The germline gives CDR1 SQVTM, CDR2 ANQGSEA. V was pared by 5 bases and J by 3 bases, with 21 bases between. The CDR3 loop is CSVPRGGGYLTDTQYF. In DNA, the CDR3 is TGCAGCGTTCCCCGGGGAGGGGGGTATTTGACAGATACGCAGTATTTT.

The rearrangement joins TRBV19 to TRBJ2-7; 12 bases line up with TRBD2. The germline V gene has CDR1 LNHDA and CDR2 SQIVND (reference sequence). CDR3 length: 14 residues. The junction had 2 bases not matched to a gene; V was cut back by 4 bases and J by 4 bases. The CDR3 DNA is TGTGCCAGTAGTAGACTAGCGGGGGTGTACGAGCAGTACTTC. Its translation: CASSRLAGVYEQYF.

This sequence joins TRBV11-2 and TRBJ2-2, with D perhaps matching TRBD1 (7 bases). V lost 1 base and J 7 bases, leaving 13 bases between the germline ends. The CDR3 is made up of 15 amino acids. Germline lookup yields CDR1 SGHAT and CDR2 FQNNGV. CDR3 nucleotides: TGTGCCAGCAGCTTAGTGTACAGGGGAGGCGGGGAGCTGTTTTTT. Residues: CASSLVYRGGGELFF.

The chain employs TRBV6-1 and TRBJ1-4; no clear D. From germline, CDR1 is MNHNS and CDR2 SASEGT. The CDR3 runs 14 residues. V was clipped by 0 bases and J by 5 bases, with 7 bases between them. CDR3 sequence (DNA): TGTGCCAGCAGTGAAGCGCTCGGGAATGAAAAACTGTTTTTT. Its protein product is CASSEALGNEKLFF.

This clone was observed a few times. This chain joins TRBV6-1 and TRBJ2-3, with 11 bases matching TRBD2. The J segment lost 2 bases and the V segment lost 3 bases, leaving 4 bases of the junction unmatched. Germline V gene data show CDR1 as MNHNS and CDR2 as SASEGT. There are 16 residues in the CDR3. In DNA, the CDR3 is TGTGCCAGCAGTGATTGGGGACTAGCGGCCACAGATACGCAGTATTTT. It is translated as CASSDWGLAATDTQYF.

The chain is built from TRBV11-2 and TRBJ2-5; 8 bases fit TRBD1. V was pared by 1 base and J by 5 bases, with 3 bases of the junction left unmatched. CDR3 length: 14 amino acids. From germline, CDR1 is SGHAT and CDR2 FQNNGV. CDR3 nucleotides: TGTGCCAGCAGCTTAGGACAGGGGAGCGAGACCCAGTACTTC. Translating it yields CASSLGQGSETQYF.

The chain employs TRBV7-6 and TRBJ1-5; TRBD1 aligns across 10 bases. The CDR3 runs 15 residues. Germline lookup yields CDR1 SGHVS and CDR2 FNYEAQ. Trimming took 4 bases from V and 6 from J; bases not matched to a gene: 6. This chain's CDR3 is CASSYGTGAGQPQHF. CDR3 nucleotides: TGTGCCAGCAGCTACGGGACAGGGGCGGGTCAGCCCCAGCATTTT.

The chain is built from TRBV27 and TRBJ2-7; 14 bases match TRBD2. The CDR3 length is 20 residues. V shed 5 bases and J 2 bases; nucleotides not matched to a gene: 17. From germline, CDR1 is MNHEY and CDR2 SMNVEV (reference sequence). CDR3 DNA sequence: TGTGCCAGCAGTCCAAAATCCGGGACTAGCGGGAGCGTTAATCCCTACGAGCAGTACTTC. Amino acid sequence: CASSPKSGTSGSVNPYEQYF.

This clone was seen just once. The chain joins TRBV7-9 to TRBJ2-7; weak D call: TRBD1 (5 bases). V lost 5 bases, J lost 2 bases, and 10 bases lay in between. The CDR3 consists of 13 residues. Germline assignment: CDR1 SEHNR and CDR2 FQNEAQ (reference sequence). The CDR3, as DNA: TGTGCCAGCAGCCATCCGACAGCCTACGAGCAGTACTTC. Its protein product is CASSHPTAYEQYF.

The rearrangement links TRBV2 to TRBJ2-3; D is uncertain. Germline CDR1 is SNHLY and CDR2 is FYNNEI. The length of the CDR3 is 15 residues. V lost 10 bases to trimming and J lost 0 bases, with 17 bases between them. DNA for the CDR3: TGTGCCACCCTGCTTGAGCGCCTAAGCACAGATACGCAGTATTTT. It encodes CATLLERLSTDTQYF.

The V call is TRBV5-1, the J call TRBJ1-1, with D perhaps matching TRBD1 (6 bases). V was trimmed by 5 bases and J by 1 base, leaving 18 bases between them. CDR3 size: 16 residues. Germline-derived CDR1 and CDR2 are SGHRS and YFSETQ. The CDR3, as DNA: TGCGCCAGCAGTTCATCGACAGGCCTTGGGAACACTGAAGCTTTCTTT. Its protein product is CASSSSTGLGNTEAFF.

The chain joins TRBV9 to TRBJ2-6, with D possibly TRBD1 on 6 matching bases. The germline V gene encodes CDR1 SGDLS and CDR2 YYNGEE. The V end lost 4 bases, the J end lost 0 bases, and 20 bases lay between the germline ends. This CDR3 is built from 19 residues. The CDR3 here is CASSSPPGHYFSGANVLTF. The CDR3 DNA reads TGTGCCAGCAGCTCCCCCCCGGGACACTACTTCTCTGGGGCCAACGTCCTGACTTTC.

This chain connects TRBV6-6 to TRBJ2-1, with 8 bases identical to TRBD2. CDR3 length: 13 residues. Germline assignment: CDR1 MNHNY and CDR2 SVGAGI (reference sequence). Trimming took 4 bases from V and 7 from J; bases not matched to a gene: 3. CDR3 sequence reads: CASSWPSGNEQFF. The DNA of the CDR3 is TGTGCCAGCAGTTGGCCTAGCGGGAATGAGCAGTTCTTC.

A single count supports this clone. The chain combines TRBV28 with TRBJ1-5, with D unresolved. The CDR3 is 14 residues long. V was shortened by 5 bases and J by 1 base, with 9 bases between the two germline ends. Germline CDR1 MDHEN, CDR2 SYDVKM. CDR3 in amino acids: CASSPHTSNQPQHF. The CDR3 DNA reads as TGTGCCAGCAGTCCCCATACAAGCAATCAGCCCCAGCATTTT.

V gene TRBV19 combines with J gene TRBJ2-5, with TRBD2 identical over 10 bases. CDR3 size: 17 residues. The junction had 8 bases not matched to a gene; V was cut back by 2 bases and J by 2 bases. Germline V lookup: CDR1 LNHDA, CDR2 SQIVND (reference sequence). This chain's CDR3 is CASSISPSLAGQETQYF. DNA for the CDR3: TGTGCCAGTAGTATAAGTCCTTCACTAGCGGGACAAGAGACCCAGTACTTC. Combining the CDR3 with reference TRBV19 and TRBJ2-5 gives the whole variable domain DGGITQSPKYLFRKEGQNVTLSCEQNLNHDAMYWYRQDPGQGLRLIYYSQIVNDFQKGDIAEGYSVSREKKESFPLTVTSAQKNPTAFYLCASSISPSLAGQETQYFGPGTRLLVL.

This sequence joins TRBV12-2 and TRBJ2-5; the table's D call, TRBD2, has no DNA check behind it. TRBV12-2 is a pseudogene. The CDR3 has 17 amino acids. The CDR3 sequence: CRRVVGTWQNGLQTQYF. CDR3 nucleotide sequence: TGTCGTCGAGTAGTAGGGACTTGGCAAAACGGGCTCCAGACCCAGTACTTC.

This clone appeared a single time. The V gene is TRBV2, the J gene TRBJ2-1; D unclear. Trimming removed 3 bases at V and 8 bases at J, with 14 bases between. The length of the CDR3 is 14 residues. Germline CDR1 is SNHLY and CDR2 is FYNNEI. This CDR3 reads CASSDGQVDDEQFF. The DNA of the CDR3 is TGTGCCAGCAGTGACGGCCAGGTAGACGATGAGCAGTTCTTC.

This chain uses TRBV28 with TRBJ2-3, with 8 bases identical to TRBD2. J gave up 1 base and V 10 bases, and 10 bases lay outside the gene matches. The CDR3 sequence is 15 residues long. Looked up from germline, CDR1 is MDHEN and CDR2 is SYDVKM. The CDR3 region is CATSRAGGRTDTQYF. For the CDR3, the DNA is TGTGCCACTTCACGGGCGGGAGGACGCACAGATACGCAGTATTTT.

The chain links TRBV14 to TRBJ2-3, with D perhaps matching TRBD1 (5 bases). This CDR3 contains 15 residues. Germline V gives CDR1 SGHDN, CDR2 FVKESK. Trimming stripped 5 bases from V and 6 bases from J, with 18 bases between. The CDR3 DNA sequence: TGTGCCAGCAGCGACTTTCAGGGAATTGAGGATACGCAGTATTTT. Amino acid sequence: CASSDFQGIEDTQYF. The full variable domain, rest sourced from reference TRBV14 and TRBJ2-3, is EAGVTQFPSHSVIEKGQTVTLRCDPISGHDNLYWYRRVMGKEIKFLLHFVKESKQDESGMPNNRFLAERTGGTYSTLKVQPAELEDSGVYFCASSDFQGIEDTQYFGPGTRLTVL.

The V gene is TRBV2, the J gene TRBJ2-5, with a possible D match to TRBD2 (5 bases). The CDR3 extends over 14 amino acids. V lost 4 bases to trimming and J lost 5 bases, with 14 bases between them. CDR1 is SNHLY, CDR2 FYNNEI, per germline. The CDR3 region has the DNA TGTGCCAGCAGTGCGCGGGCCTCCTGGGAGACCCAGTACTTC. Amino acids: CASSARASWETQYF.

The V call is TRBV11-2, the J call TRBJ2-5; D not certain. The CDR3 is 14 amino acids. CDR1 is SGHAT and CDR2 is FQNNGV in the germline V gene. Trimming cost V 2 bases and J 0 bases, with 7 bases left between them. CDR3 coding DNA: TGTGCCAGCAGCTTAAGGAGAGACCAAGAGACCCAGTACTTC. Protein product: CASSLRRDQETQYF.

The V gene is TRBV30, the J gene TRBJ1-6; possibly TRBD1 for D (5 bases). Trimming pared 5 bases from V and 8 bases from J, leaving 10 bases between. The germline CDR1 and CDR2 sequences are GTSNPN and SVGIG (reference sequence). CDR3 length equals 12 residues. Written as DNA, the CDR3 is TGTGCCTGGGACGACAGATATTCACCCCTCCACTTT. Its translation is CAWDDRYSPLHF.

As DNA, the CDR3 is TGTGCCAGCAGCTTCATTTCACTTATAGCGGGGGGATCATCCGGGGAGCTGTTTTTT. The encoded protein is CASSFISLIAGGSSGELFF. The chain uses TRBV21-1 and TRBJ2-2; the table's D call TRBD2 went unverified against the DNA. TRBV21-1 is a recognized pseudogene. The CDR3 consists of 19 residues.

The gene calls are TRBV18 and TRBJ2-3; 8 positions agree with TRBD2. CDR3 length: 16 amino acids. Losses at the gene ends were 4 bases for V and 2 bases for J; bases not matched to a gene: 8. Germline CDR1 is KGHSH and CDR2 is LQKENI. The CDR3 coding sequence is TGTGCCAGCTCACAAGTACTAGCGGAACCCACAGATACGCAGTATTTT. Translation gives CASSQVLAEPTDTQYF.